The 6 T cell receptor beta chains below come from one sample, sequenced in a study of T cells of healthy individuals. Each CDR3 protein gets one entry after TCRdb re-called the 5' RACE reads with MiXCR. Found here are around 100,000 distinct CDR3 sequences, 17% of them singletons; the top ten hold 6% to 8%. Receptors were obtained from a human donor in good health.

There are a few counts of this clonotype. The V call is TRBV28, the J call TRBJ1-2; D perhaps matches TRBD1 (6 bases). The CDR3 sequence is 18 residues long. V dropped 5 bases and J dropped 5 bases, with 27 bases sitting between them. CDR1 and CDR2 (germline): MDHEN, SYDVKM. In DNA form, the CDR3 reads TGTGCCAGCAGTCCCAGGGGCGGGTCATACCATTCTCCGTATGGCTACACCTTC. Protein: CASSPRGGSYHSPYGYTF.

This clonotype has just a few counts. The chain couples TRBV5-1 to TRBJ2-7; D unresolved. Trimming took off 0 bases at V and 6 bases at J, with 19 bases between the two ends. Looked up from germline, CDR1 is SGHRS and CDR2 is YFSETQ. This CDR3 region has 16 residues. The CDR3 loop is CASSLEGLRSPGEQYF. The CDR3 nucleotides are TGCGCCAGCAGCTTGGAAGGGTTGCGCTCGCCCGGCGAGCAGTACTTC. Full variable domain (missing parts from reference TRBV5-1 and TRBJ2-7): KAGVTQTPRYLIKTRGQQVTLSCSPISGHRSVSWYQQTPGQGLQFLFEYFSETQRNKGNFPGRFSGRQFSNSRSEMNVSTLELGDSALYLCASSLEGLRSPGEQYFGPGTRLTVT.

V gene TRBV7-9 combines with J gene TRBJ1-2; D gene ambiguous. Germline CDR1 reads SEHNR; CDR2 reads FQNEAQ (reference sequence). V gave up 2 bases and J gave up 6 bases, with 10 bases separating them. CDR3 size: 13 residues. CDR3: CASSLPQVHGYTF. CDR3 nucleotides: TGTGCCAGCAGCTTACCCCAAGTACATGGCTACACCTTC.

This clonotype turned up a few times. This chain joins TRBV5-1 and TRBJ2-7; TRBD2 matches 8 bases. The V gene's germline CDR1 is SGHRS and CDR2 YFSETQ. This CDR3 has 13 residues. V dropped 7 bases and J dropped 2; count of bases not matched to a gene: 5. CDR3 protein: CASSRGGPYEQYF. For the CDR3, the DNA is TGCGCCAGCTCCCGGGGGGGGCCCTACGAGCAGTACTTC.

J is TRBJ1-1 and V is TRBV6-5; D gene uncertain. The germline V gene encodes CDR1 MNHEY and CDR2 SVGAGI. The length of the CDR3 is 15 residues. Trimming cost V 0 bases and J 1 base, with 9 bases left between them. The CDR3 spells CASSYSGNRNTEAFF. In nucleotides, the CDR3 is TGTGCCAGCAGTTACTCCGGCAATCGGAACACTGAAGCTTTCTTT.

V gene TRBV7-9 combines with J gene TRBJ1-3; a weak D match, TRBD1 (6 bases). CDR3 length: 15 residues. V lost 6 bases, J lost 0 bases, and 12 bases lay in between. CDR1 is SEHNR, CDR2 FQNEAQ, per germline (reference sequence). As DNA, the CDR3 is TGTGCCAGCAGAGATTGGACAGACTCTGGAAACACCATATATTTT. Translating it yields CASRDWTDSGNTIYF.